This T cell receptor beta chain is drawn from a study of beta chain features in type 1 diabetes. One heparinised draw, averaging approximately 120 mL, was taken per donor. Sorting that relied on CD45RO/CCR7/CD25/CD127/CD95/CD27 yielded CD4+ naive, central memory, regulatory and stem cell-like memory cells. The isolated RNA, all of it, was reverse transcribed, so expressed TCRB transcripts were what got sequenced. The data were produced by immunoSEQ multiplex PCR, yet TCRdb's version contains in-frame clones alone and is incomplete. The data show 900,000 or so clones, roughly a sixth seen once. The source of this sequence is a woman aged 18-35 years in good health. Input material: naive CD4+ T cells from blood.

In DNA form, the CDR3 reads TGTGCCAGCAGTTTTGCAGTCCCCAGTTATAGCAATCAGCCCCAGCATTTT. It codes for CASSFAVPSYSNQPQHF. The genes are TRBV28 and TRBJ1-5, with D unclear. With 3 bases removed from V and 0 bases from J, the gap between germline ends came to 15 bases. From germline, CDR1 is MDHEN and CDR2 SYDVKM. The CDR3 has 17 residues. The variable domain in full, with the rest retrieved from reference TRBV28 and TRBJ1-5, is DVKVTQSSRYLVKRTGEKVFLECVQDMDHENMFWYRQDPGLGLRLIYFSYDVKMKEKGDIPEGYSVSREKKERFSLILESASTNQTSMYLCASSFAVPSYSNQPQHFGDGTRLSIL.